This T cell receptor beta chain was captured by sequencing in a study of PD-1 blockade in classical Hodgkin lymphoma. The protocol was immunoSEQ multiplex PCR, while the TCRdb copy is restricted to in-frame clones and leaves out a portion. The profile shows about 21,000 clones, over 65% of them singletons. No patient escaped relapse after autologous stem cell transplantation, and brentuximab vedotin exposure varied. CDR3 length: 13 residues. The V and J ends lost 5 bases and 4 bases, in that order; junction bases with no gene match: 4. Looked up from germline, CDR1 is SGHAT and CDR2 is FQNNGV. Source: peripheral blood mononuclear cells (PBMCs), taken at baseline. The chain recombines TRBV11-2 with TRBJ2-7, with 8 nucleotides matching TRBD1. The receptor's source is a human donor with classical Hodgkin lymphoma. In nucleotides, the CDR3 is TGTGCCAGCAGCCGGACAGGGCGGTACGAGCAGTACTTC. Protein: CASSRTGRYEQYF.